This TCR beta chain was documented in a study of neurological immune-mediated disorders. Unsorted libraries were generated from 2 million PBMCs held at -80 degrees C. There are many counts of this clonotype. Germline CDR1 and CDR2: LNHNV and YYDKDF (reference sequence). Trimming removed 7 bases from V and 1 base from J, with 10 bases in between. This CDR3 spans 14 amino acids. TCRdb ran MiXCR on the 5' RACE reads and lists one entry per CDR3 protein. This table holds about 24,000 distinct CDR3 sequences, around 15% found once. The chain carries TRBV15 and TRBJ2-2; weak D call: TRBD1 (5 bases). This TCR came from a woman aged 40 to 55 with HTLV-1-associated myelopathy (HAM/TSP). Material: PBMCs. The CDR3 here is CATTKDKNTGELFF. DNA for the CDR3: TGTGCCACCACCAAGGACAAGAACACCGGGGAGCTGTTTTTT.